Below, one T cell receptor beta chain is given with its context. Its antigen is unknown. This entry is derived from a study of CD8+ T cells in alopecia areata. Study results and limitations: Patients showed less clear TCR sequence sharing than mice, possibly partly because of HLA diversity. While patients received tofacitinib, many expanded lesional clones remained present in scalp and blood.

Described treatment: oral pan-JAK inhibitor, 5-10 mg twice daily. TCR sequencing used cDNA made by reverse transcription of extracted RNA. Using immunoSEQ multiplex PCR, the repertoire was profiled, and TCRdb retains in-frame clones only, with some absent. The data contain some 220,000 clones, under 60% of them seen just once; the ten biggest clones take up around 1.6%. The germline gives CDR1 MGHDK, CDR2 SYGVNS. The J segment lost 1 base and the V segment lost 4 bases, leaving 2 bases of the junction unmatched. This CDR3 has 14 amino acids. Specimen: CD4+ T cells sorted from blood, collected at week 4, from a patient treated with tofacitinib. The chain joins TRBV25-1 to TRBJ1-2; 8 bases fit TRBD1. This receptor was identified in a human donor with alopecia areata. In nucleotides, the CDR3 is TGTGCCAGCAGTGGGACAGGGCATAACTATGGCTACACCTTC. Protein product: CASSGTGHNYGYTF.